The 29 T cell receptor beta chains reported below all come from one sample, sequenced in a study of TIL therapy for anti-PD-1-resistant metastatic lung cancer. Regarding time point: pre-treatment sample, taken before nivolumab and TIL therapy. The libraries were made with immunoSEQ v3. The repertoire was sequenced with immunoSEQ multiplex PCR; TCRdb's copy has only in-frame clones and lacks some. In the table there are about 60,000 clones, 55% to 70% of which are singletons. The sample here was blood, taken at baseline. These receptor sequences come from a person between 25 and 80 years old with non-small cell lung cancer.

CDR3 nucleotides: TGTGCCAGTAGTATGCAGGGATACACTGAAGCTTTCTTT. Its protein is CASSMQGYTEAFF. V gene TRBV19 combines with J gene TRBJ1-1, with D possibly matching TRBD1 (5 bases). The ends were cut back, 3 bases at V and 3 bases at J, with 8 bases in the middle. Germline V gene sequence: CDR1 LNHDA, CDR2 SQIVND (reference sequence). This CDR3 is built from 13 residues.

V and J are TRBV27 and TRBJ2-1, with 9 bases identical to TRBD1. Germline assignment: CDR1 MNHEY and CDR2 SMNVEV (reference sequence). This CDR3 is built from 14 residues. Trimming at V came to 5 bases and at J to 7 bases, leaving 6 bases not matched to a gene. The CDR3 DNA sequence: TGTGCCAGCAGTACAGGGGGCTTTGGGAATGAGCAGTTCTTC. Amino acid sequence: CASSTGGFGNEQFF.

The CDR3 DNA reads as TGTGCCAGCAGTTCGACTCAGGGCGGGGGAAAGACCCAGTACTTC. Its translation: CASSSTQGGGKTQYF. This chain connects TRBV6-5 to TRBJ2-5; 7 nucleotides line up with TRBD2. Trimming removed 4 bases from V and 6 bases from J; junction bases left unmatched: 11. Germline loops: CDR1 MNHEY, CDR2 SVGAGI. This CDR3 comprises 15 residues.

J is TRBJ2-3 and V is TRBV5-5; D may be TRBD1 or TRBD2 (5 bases each). V was pared by 1 base and J by 2 bases, with 8 bases between. The germline gives CDR1 SGHKS, CDR2 YYEKEE (reference sequence). This CDR3 is 14 amino acids long. DNA for the CDR3: TGTGCCAGCAGCTTGAGGGACCTCACAGATACGCAGTATTTT. The encoded protein is CASSLRDLTDTQYF.

The genes are TRBV7-6 and TRBJ2-7, with D unresolved. Trimming removed 1 base at V and 1 base at J, with 8 bases between. CDR1 and CDR2 (germline): SGHVS, FNYEAQ. The CDR3 length is 14 residues. CDR3 DNA: TGTGCCAGCAGCTTAGTTTCCGGGTCCTACGAGCAGTACTTC. As protein: CASSLVSGSYEQYF.

This chain uses TRBV19 with TRBJ1-5, with a tentative D call TRBD1 (5 bases). The V gene lost 1 base and the J gene lost 7 bases, with 11 bases spanning the gap. The CDR3 runs to 14 residues. Germline V lookup: CDR1 LNHDA, CDR2 SQIVND (reference sequence). The CDR3 DNA follows: TGTGCCAGTAGTATAGGGGGCGCCGGGCAGCCCCAGCATTTT. As protein: CASSIGGAGQPQHF.

This clone turned up a few times. The chain employs TRBV2 and TRBJ1-6, with D unclear. Trimming removed 2 bases at V and 9 bases at J, with 14 bases between. Germline CDR1 SNHLY, CDR2 FYNNEI. This CDR3 has 15 residues. In DNA form, the CDR3 reads TGTGCCAGCAGTGAACAGGCTGGGATAGCTTCACCCCTCCACTTT. It specifies CASSEQAGIASPLHF.

The V and J genes are TRBV5-5 and TRBJ2-3; possibly TRBD1 for D (7 bases). The length of the CDR3 is 16 residues. Germline V gene sequence: CDR1 SGHKS, CDR2 YYEKEE (reference sequence). Trimming shortened V by 6 bases and J by 1 base, and 18 bases separated the two germline ends. The CDR3 DNA follows: TGTGCCAGCAACTATTGGGGCGGGACAGGCACAGATACGCAGTATTTT. Translating it yields CASNYWGGTGTDTQYF.

The rearrangement uses TRBV5-4 and TRBJ2-1; TRBD2 agrees at 9 bases. Germline V lookup: CDR1 SGHNT, CDR2 YYREEE (reference sequence). J lost 7 bases, V lost 3 bases, and 11 bases had no gene match. CDR3 length equals 16 residues. The CDR3 DNA reads TGTGCCAGCAGCTCGCTTAGCGGGGGCATGTTTAATGAGCAGTTCTTC. It translates to CASSSLSGGMFNEQFF.

V gene TRBV19 combines with J gene TRBJ2-7; maybe TRBD2 (5 bases). Germline CDR1 and CDR2: LNHDA and SQIVND (reference sequence). The CDR3 extends over 13 amino acids. The V end was cut by 5 bases, the J end by 2 bases, with 10 bases between. The CDR3 bases are TGTGCCAGTAGTGGAGGACGAGCCTACGAGCAGTACTTC. Protein product: CASSGGRAYEQYF.

This clone has only one observation. The chain links TRBV6-6 to TRBJ1-1; 10 nucleotides align to TRBD1. The germline gives CDR1 MNHNY, CDR2 SVGAGI (reference sequence). V lost 6 bases, J lost 1 base, and 8 bases stayed unmatched. This CDR3 spans 16 amino acids. CDR3 in DNA: TGTGCCAGCAGAGCCGGGACAGGGGTCAAGAACACTGAAGCTTTCTTT. Encoded protein: CASRAGTGVKNTEAFF.

In this sample, this clone turned up once. The J gene is TRBJ1-4, the V gene TRBV11-3; TRBD1 agrees at 9 bases. CDR1 is SGHNT and CDR2 is YENEEA in the germline V gene. There are 15 residues in the CDR3. Trimming at V came to 3 bases and at J to 4 bases, leaving 3 bases not matched to a gene. Here the CDR3 reads CASSFGQGSNEKLFF. CDR3 nucleotide sequence: TGTGCCAGCAGCTTCGGACAGGGGAGTAATGAAAAACTGTTTTTT. Filled out from reference TRBV11-3 and TRBJ1-4, the complete variable domain reads EAGVVQSPRYKIIEKKQPVAFWCNPISGHNTLYWYLQNLGQGPELLIRYENEEAVDDSQLPKDRFSAERLKGVDSTLKIQPAELGDSAVYLCASSFGQGSNEKLFFGSGTQLSVL.

This clone was picked up a small number of times. The rearrangement joins TRBV7-6 to TRBJ2-5; no clear D. Trimming removed 5 bases from V and 5 bases from J, with 6 bases in between. CDR1 SGHVS and CDR2 FNYEAQ come from the germline V gene. There are 11 residues in the CDR3. Here the CDR3 reads CASSPFETQYF. The CDR3 coding sequence is TGTGCCAGCAGCCCCTTCGAGACCCAGTACTTC. The variable domain in full, with the rest retrieved from reference TRBV7-6 and TRBJ2-5, is GAGVSQSPRYKVTKRGQDVALRCDPISGHVSLYWYRQALGQGPEFLTYFNYEAQQDKSGLPNDRFSAERPEGSISTLTIQRTEQRDSAMYRCASSPFETQYFGPGTRLLVL.

The chain couples TRBV7-6 to TRBJ2-1; maybe TRBD1 (7 bases). Germline CDR1 is SGHVS and CDR2 is FNYEAQ. Trimming removed 5 bases from V and 0 bases from J, with 23 bases in between. This CDR3 has 19 amino acids. DNA for the CDR3: TGTGCCAGCAGCGGTCGTGCCGCGGGACAGTCAAGCTCCTACAATGAGCAGTTCTTC. This translates into CASSGRAAGQSSSYNEQFF.

There are a few counts of this clone. Written as DNA, the CDR3 is TGTGCCAGCAGTGTGCAGGGGAGGGCTGAAGCTTTCTTT. Protein: CASSVQGRAEAFF. This chain connects TRBV2 to TRBJ1-1, with D possibly TRBD1 on 6 matching bases. Germline CDR1 and CDR2: SNHLY and FYNNEI. Trimming stripped 4 bases from V and 6 bases from J, with 12 bases between. The CDR3 runs to 13 residues.

The chain combines TRBV7-8 with TRBJ2-2; TRBD2 aligns across 7 bases. The CDR3 is made up of 15 amino acids. V lost 1 base and J lost 5; bases outside the gene matches: 4. Germline V lookup: CDR1 SGHVS, CDR2 FQNEAQ. The CDR3 reads CASSLDPAGTGELFF. The CDR3 DNA follows: TGTGCCAGCAGCTTAGATCCAGCGGGGACCGGGGAGCTGTTTTTT.

The chain recombines TRBV5-4 with TRBJ1-6, with D uncertain. V lost 4 bases and J 10 bases, leaving 12 bases between the germline ends. Germline loops: CDR1 SGHNT, CDR2 YYREEE (reference sequence). The CDR3 is 13 residues long. The CDR3 region has the DNA TGTGCCAGCAGCACGGACCCAGACTCACCCCTCCACTTT. Amino acid sequence: CASSTDPDSPLHF.

The genes are TRBV4-1 and TRBJ1-2; no clear D gene. The germline gives CDR1 MGHRA, CDR2 YSYEKL. V was clipped by 0 bases and J by 6 bases, with 5 bases between them. This CDR3 spans 12 amino acids. CDR3 nucleotides: TGCGCCAGCAGCCAAGATTGGGATGGCTACACCTTC. It is translated as CASSQDWDGYTF.

The V call is TRBV5-1, the J call TRBJ1-1; the D is unclear. The germline gives CDR1 SGHRS, CDR2 YFSETQ. The CDR3 contains 14 residues. Between the trimmed V and J ends, which lost 4 bases and 1 base, there was a span of 11 bases. The CDR3 sequence: CASSLGPANTEAFF. Here the CDR3 DNA reads TGCGCCAGCAGCCTCGGACCCGCGAACACTGAAGCTTTCTTT. Looking up the rest from reference TRBV5-1 and TRBJ1-1 gives the full variable domain: KAGVTQTPRYLIKTRGQQVTLSCSPISGHRSVSWYQQTPGQGLQFLFEYFSETQRNKGNFPGRFSGRQFSNSRSEMNVSTLELGDSALYLCASSLGPANTEAFFGQGTRLTVV.

This clone was counted ten times or more. The chain links TRBV19 to TRBJ1-5, with a possible D match to TRBD1 (5 bases). The length of the CDR3 is 14 residues. CDR1 and CDR2 from the germline V gene are LNHDA and SQIVND (reference sequence). V dropped 4 bases and J dropped 5 bases, with 12 bases sitting between them. CDR3 loop: CASSTRDGYQPQHF. CDR3 coding DNA: TGTGCCAGTAGTACCCGGGACGGTTATCAGCCCCAGCATTTT.

The chain joins TRBV27 to TRBJ2-1; maybe TRBD1 (5 bases). V was shortened by 0 bases and J by 8 bases, with 14 bases between the two germline ends. Germline-derived CDR1 and CDR2 are MNHEY and SMNVEV (reference sequence). The CDR3 has 15 residues. This chain's CDR3 is CASSLSGSLGDEQFF. Here the CDR3 DNA reads TGTGCCAGCAGTTTATCGGGCTCCTTAGGGGATGAGCAGTTCTTC.

The rearrangement uses TRBV28 and TRBJ2-3; possibly TRBD1 or TRBD2 for D (8 bases each). The CDR3 is 15 residues long. Germline V CDR1 and CDR2: MDHEN, SYDVKM. Between the trimmed V and J ends, which lost 10 bases and 3 bases, there was a span of 20 bases. DNA for the CDR3: TGTGCCATACAGACAGGGGCTAGCGGGACAGATACGCAGTATTTT. This codes for CAIQTGASGTDTQYF.

This chain links TRBV18 with TRBJ1-2; TRBD1 is a possible D gene (5 bases). V was clipped by 4 bases and J by 0 bases, with 18 bases between them. The CDR3 sequence is 17 residues long. Germline V gives CDR1 KGHSH, CDR2 LQKENI. The CDR3 is CASSLSGLRGANYGYTF. The CDR3, as DNA: TGTGCCAGCTCACTATCCGGTCTTCGAGGGGCTAACTATGGCTACACCTTC.

The chain employs TRBV7-8 and TRBJ1-1; 8 bases match TRBD1. Unmatched junction bases numbered 14, after V lost 6 bases and J lost 11 bases. The CDR3 contains 14 residues. Germline lookup yields CDR1 SGHVS and CDR2 FQNEAQ. This CDR3 reads CASSYGQGGYSAFF. CDR3 nucleotide sequence: TGTGCCAGCAGTTACGGACAGGGAGGATATTCGGCTTTCTTT.

For the CDR3, the DNA is TGTGCCAGCAGCGTAGAGGGCACCCAAGAGACCCAGTACTTC. Its protein product is CASSVEGTQETQYF. The chain couples TRBV9 to TRBJ2-5; the D is unclear. V lost 0 bases and J 1 base, leaving 7 bases between the germline ends. CDR1 SGDLS and CDR2 YYNGEE come from the germline V gene. The CDR3 length is 14 residues.

The chain employs TRBV5-1 and TRBJ2-3; no definite D call. V gave up 2 bases and J gave up 4 bases, with 14 bases separating them. This CDR3 is built from 15 residues. Germline V lookup: CDR1 SGHRS, CDR2 YFSETQ. CDR3 in amino acids: CASSFGSPMSDTQYF. The CDR3 coding sequence is TGCGCCAGCAGCTTCGGTAGTCCCATGTCAGATACGCAGTATTTT. Full variable domain (rest looked up from reference TRBV5-1 and TRBJ2-3): KAGVTQTPRYLIKTRGQQVTLSCSPISGHRSVSWYQQTPGQGLQFLFEYFSETQRNKGNFPGRFSGRQFSNSRSEMNVSTLELGDSALYLCASSFGSPMSDTQYFGPGTRLTVL.

In this sample, this clone turned up a few times. The genes are TRBV6-6 and TRBJ2-7; D possibly corresponds to TRBD2 (5 bases). The CDR3 is 12 residues long. Between the trimmed V and J ends, which lost 6 bases and 5 bases, there was a span of 11 bases. CDR1 and CDR2 from the germline V gene are MNHNY and SVGAGI (reference sequence). The DNA of the CDR3 is TGTGCCAGCAGCGGGGTTCCCAACGAGCAGTACTTC. Encoded protein: CASSGVPNEQYF.

The V gene is TRBV7-9, the J gene TRBJ1-5, with D tentatively TRBD1 (6 bases). Germline V CDR1 and CDR2: SEHNR, FQNEAQ (reference sequence). The CDR3 runs 14 residues. Trimming took 3 bases from V and 2 from J, leaving 8 bases between them. CDR3 sequence reads: CASSLGAGNQPQHF. The DNA for the CDR3 is TGTGCCAGCAGCTTGGGGGCTGGCAATCAGCCCCAGCATTTT.

The chain carries TRBV13 and TRBJ1-1; D call uncertain. This CDR3 contains 14 residues. Trimming stripped 3 bases from V and 4 bases from J, with 12 bases between. Germline V gene data show CDR1 as PRHDT and CDR2 as FYEKMQ (reference sequence). CDR3 residues: CASSFGFPGTEAFF. CDR3 in DNA: TGTGCCAGCAGCTTCGGATTCCCGGGCACTGAAGCTTTCTTT.